The clone carrying this T cell receptor (beta chain) is a singleton in its sample. The antigen remains unidentified. TCR alpha and TCR beta cDNA libraries carrying sample barcodes and UMIs came from 5'RACE with constant-segment primers. TCRdb recomputed calls from the 5' RACE reads with MiXCR, one row per CDR3 protein. There are 150,000 to 200,000 distinct CDR3 sequences in the sample; 14% occur only once, and roughly 13% lies in the top ten. The sample comes from a study of T-cell memory formation after mild COVID-19. Study as a whole: Each donor largely had its own TCR clusters.

Whole-study results and caveats: Largely, contracting CD4+ clones fell within CM and EM, and contracting CD8+ clones within EMRA. CD4+ bias marked clones expanding day 15 to 37, unlike balanced contracting clones.

Germline CDR1 is MNHEY and CDR2 is SMNVEV (reference sequence). This CDR3 has 13 residues. The junction had 5 bases not matched to a gene; V was cut back by 7 bases and J by 5 bases. The chain combines TRBV27 with TRBJ2-1, with 7 nucleotides matching TRBD2. The sample was PBMCs or a T cell subset sorted from them (not recorded which). The sequence was collected from an adult woman who had mild COVID-19 (a few samples of this study predate the infection). Cell type and time point are not known. CDR3 protein: CASTSGNHNEQFF. The CDR3 DNA is TGTGCCAGCACCAGCGGGAACCACAATGAGCAGTTCTTC.